This is a list of T cell receptor beta chains from one sample in a study of T cell responses to AZD1222 COVID-19 vaccine. Generated by immunoSEQ multiplex PCR, the TCRdb table keeps only in-frame clones and is missing some. In the table there are tens of thousands of clones, roughly 90% of which are singletons. The source was peripheral blood, collected on day 0 of AZD1222 vaccination. These receptors came from an adult in good health. Both conserved end residues are part of each CDR3.

j_call | v_call | cdr3_aa
TRBJ2-2 | TRBV6-5 | CASRGQGSTGELFF
TRBJ2-2 | TRBV30 | CAWNTGRATGELFF
TRBJ2-1 | TRBV6-6 | CASSYEGWVFEQFF
TRBJ1-1 | TRBV5-6 | CASSPTDRNTEAFF
TRBJ2-3 | TRBV7-2 | CASSLSGSSTDTQYF
TRBJ1-2 | TRBV5-1 | CASSLGGDGGPGHYGYTF
TRBJ2-1 | TRBV2 | CASSEVTGPYNEQFF
TRBJ2-7 | TRBV14 | CASSQYGVTIQYF
TRBJ2-7 | TRBV27 | CASSFQGANYEQYF
TRBJ2-5 | TRBV5-5 | CASSFSASPQETQYF
TRBJ2-3 | TRBV3-1/TRBV3-2 | CASSATGELTDTQYF
TRBJ1-3 | TRBV6-5 | CASSLGYGNTIYF
TRBJ1-6 | TRBV7-9 | CASSLTDYNSPLHF
TRBJ1-5 | TRBV19 | CASSLRGRRVGNQPQHF
TRBJ1-3 | TRBV18 | CASSPPSRGISGNTIYF
TRBJ1-2 | TRBV12-5 | CASGPGTATTNYGYTF
TRBJ1-1 | TRBV5-6 | CASSRAPGTEAFF
TRBJ1-1 | TRBV19 | CASSIQGNTEAFF
TRBJ1-2 | TRBV6-5 | CASSSRTGGNYGYTF
TRBJ2-7 | TRBV10-1 | CASSGGYEQYF
TRBJ2-3 | TRBV10-3 | CAISESTDTQYF
TRBJ1-2 | TRBV10-3 | CAISRRTENGYTF
TRBJ2-1 | TRBV11-2 | CASSLVSLAGGANEQFF
TRBJ2-1 | TRBV20-1 | CSASLAGVRDEQFF
TRBJ2-3 | TRBV24-1 | CATSDFQGAADTQYF
TRBJ1-1 | TRBV12-5 | CARPTGGCLDTEAFF
TRBJ1-1 | TRBV29-1 | CSVGDRPNTEAFF
TRBJ2-3 | TRBV5-1 | CASSPTMGGTDTQYF
TRBJ2-7 | TRBV6-6 | CASSYSQGKGQEQYF